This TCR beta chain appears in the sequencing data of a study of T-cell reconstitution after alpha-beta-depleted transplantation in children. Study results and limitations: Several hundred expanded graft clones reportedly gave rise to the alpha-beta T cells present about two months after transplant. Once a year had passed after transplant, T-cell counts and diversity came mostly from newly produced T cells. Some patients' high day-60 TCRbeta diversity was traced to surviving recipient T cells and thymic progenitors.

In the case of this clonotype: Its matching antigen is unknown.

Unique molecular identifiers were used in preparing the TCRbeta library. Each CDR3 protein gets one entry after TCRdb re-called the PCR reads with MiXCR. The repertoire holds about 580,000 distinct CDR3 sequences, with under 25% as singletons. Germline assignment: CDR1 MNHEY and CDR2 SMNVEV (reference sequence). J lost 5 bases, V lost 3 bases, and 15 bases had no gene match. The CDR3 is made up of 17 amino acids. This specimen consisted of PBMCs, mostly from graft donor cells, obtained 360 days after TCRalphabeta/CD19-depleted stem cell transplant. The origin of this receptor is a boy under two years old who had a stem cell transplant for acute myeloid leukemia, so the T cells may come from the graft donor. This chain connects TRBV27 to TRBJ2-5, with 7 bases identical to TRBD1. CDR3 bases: TGTGCCAGCAGTTTTTCGGTCCCCCGACAGGGATGGGAGACCCAGTACTTC. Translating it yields CASSFSVPRQGWETQYF.